A selection of T cell receptor beta chains follows, all from one sample in a study of blood T cell repertoires in COVID-19. Sequencing was performed with immunoSEQ multiplex PCR; in TCRdb, only in-frame clones are kept and a portion is missing. The top ten clones hold around 0.93% of a sample with about 200,000 clones, 85% of them seen once. Source material: peripheral blood. These receptor sequences come from a man between 60 and 75 years old with COVID-19, enrolled during active disease. Both conserved end residues are part of each CDR3. The D gene is left open where the match is weak. The size entry is marked missing in some rows and otherwise reads once, few, many or a size class.

d_gene: TRBD1
v_gene: TRBV5-6
j_gene: TRBJ2-1
abundance: few
CDR3nt: TGTGCCAGCAGCTTGCGGACAGGGGGCAGTCACAATGAGCAGTTCTTC
CDR3aa: CASSLRTGGSHNEQFF

d_gene: TRBD1
v_gene: TRBV6-1
j_gene: TRBJ1-2
abundance: NA
CDR3nt: TGTGCCAGCAGTGAATTGACAGGGAACTATGGCTACACCTTC
CDR3aa: CASSELTGNYGYTF

d_gene: NA
v_gene: TRBV7-9
j_gene: TRBJ2-2
abundance: NA
CDR3nt: TGTGCCAGCAGCTCTACAGGGGAGGCCGGGGAGCTGTTTTTT
CDR3aa: CASSSTGEAGELFF

d_gene: NA
v_gene: TRBV9
j_gene: TRBJ1-1
abundance: NA
CDR3nt: TGTGCCAGCAGCGCGGGGGGCGGCAGCTCCACTGAAGCTTTCTTT
CDR3aa: CASSAGGGSSTEAFF

d_gene: TRBD1
v_gene: TRBV27
j_gene: TRBJ1-5
abundance: NA
CDR3nt: TGTGCCAGCAGTTTGGAAGGGGGCTACAATCAGCCCCAGCATTTT
CDR3aa: CASSLEGGYNQPQHF

d_gene: NA
v_gene: TRBV2
j_gene: TRBJ1-1
abundance: NA
CDR3nt: TGTGCCAGCAGTGTGTCGGGAGAAGCTTTCTTT
CDR3aa: CASSVSGEAFF

d_gene: NA
v_gene: TRBV12-3/TRBV12-4
j_gene: TRBJ2-1
abundance: NA
CDR3nt: TGTGCCAGCAGTCCCAGGGTTAATGAGCAGTTCTTC
CDR3aa: CASSPRVNEQFF

d_gene: TRBD2
v_gene: TRBV18
j_gene: TRBJ2-3
abundance: NA
CDR3nt: TGTGCCAGCTCGCTGACTAGCGGGAGAACGATCGGCACAGATACGCAGTATTTT
CDR3aa: CASSLTSGRTIGTDTQYF

d_gene: TRBD2
v_gene: TRBV28
j_gene: TRBJ2-3
abundance: NA
CDR3nt: TGTGCCAGCAGCCCGAGCGGGAGTCCCGCAGATACGCAGTATTTT
CDR3aa: CASSPSGSPADTQYF

d_gene: NA
v_gene: TRBV11-2
j_gene: TRBJ1-1
abundance: NA
CDR3nt: TGTGCCAGCAGCTTAGGAGTAGCTGAAGCTTTCTTT
CDR3aa: CASSLGVAEAFF

d_gene: NA
v_gene: TRBV9
j_gene: TRBJ2-1
abundance: NA
CDR3nt: TGTGCCAGCAGCCCGAGAACAGCCTACAATGAGCAGTTCTTC
CDR3aa: CASSPRTAYNEQFF

d_gene: NA
v_gene: TRBV7-8
j_gene: TRBJ1-5
abundance: NA
CDR3nt: TGTGCCAGCAGCGCTGCCCTGCGGGCCGATCAGCCCCAGCATTTT
CDR3aa: CASSAALRADQPQHF

d_gene: NA
v_gene: TRBV6-2/TRBV6-3
j_gene: TRBJ1-5
abundance: NA
CDR3nt: TGTGCCAGCAGTTACTCGGCAGTTAGCAATCAGCCCCAGCATTTT
CDR3aa: CASSYSAVSNQPQHF

d_gene: TRBD1
v_gene: TRBV6-5
j_gene: TRBJ1-3
abundance: once
CDR3nt: TGTGCCAGCAACTTAGAGAGGGGGCTAGGAAACACCATATATTTT
CDR3aa: CASNLERGLGNTIYF

d_gene: NA
v_gene: TRBV12-5
j_gene: TRBJ1-1
abundance: NA
CDR3nt: TGTGCTAGTGGGGGAGGCACTGAAGCTTTCTTT
CDR3aa: CASGGGTEAFF

d_gene: NA
v_gene: TRBV16
j_gene: TRBJ1-5
abundance: NA
CDR3nt: TGTGCCAGCAGCCAATCCACAGTGCAGGGGCCCCAGCATTTT
CDR3aa: CASSQSTVQGPQHF

d_gene: NA
v_gene: TRBV6-1
j_gene: TRBJ2-7
abundance: NA
CDR3nt: TGTGCCAGCAGTGAACTAGTGCGGGTCGAGCAGTACTTC
CDR3aa: CASSELVRVEQYF

d_gene: TRBD1
v_gene: TRBV5-1
j_gene: TRBJ1-1
abundance: few
CDR3nt: TGCGCCAGCAGCTTGAGAGACAGGGACACTGAAGCTTTCTTT
CDR3aa: CASSLRDRDTEAFF

d_gene: TRBD2
v_gene: TRBV30
j_gene: TRBJ2-1
abundance: once
CDR3nt: TGTGCCTGGAGTGTAAGTCGAGCGGGAGGGGAACAGTTCTTC
CDR3aa: CAWSVSRAGGEQFF

d_gene: NA
v_gene: TRBV27
j_gene: TRBJ2-2
abundance: few
CDR3nt: TGTGCCAGCAGTTCTAGGGGAAGCACCGGGGAGCTGTTTTTT
CDR3aa: CASSSRGSTGELFF

d_gene: NA
v_gene: TRBV11-2
j_gene: TRBJ2-2
abundance: NA
CDR3nt: TGTGCCAGCAGGGCGACTTCGAACACCGGGGAGCTGTTTTTT
CDR3aa: CASRATSNTGELFF

d_gene: TRBD1
v_gene: TRBV27
j_gene: TRBJ1-6
abundance: NA
CDR3nt: TGTGCCAGCAGTCCCCGGACAGGGGGCAGCTCCTATAATTCACCCCTCCACTTT
CDR3aa: CASSPRTGGSSYNSPLHF

d_gene: TRBD1
v_gene: TRBV3-1/TRBV3-2
j_gene: TRBJ1-1
abundance: NA
CDR3nt: TGTGCCAGCAGCCCCCGGACAGGAGCTAACACTGAAGCTTTCTTT
CDR3aa: CASSPRTGANTEAFF

d_gene: NA
v_gene: TRBV28
j_gene: TRBJ1-4
abundance: NA
CDR3nt: TGTGCCAGCAGTCCCAGAGGTGAAAAACTGTTTTTT
CDR3aa: CASSPRGEKLFF

d_gene: NA
v_gene: TRBV18
j_gene: TRBJ1-5
abundance: NA
CDR3nt: TGTGCCAGCTCACCTGGAGGTTCGGGGATTAATCAGCCCCAGCATTTT
CDR3aa: CASSPGGSGINQPQHF

d_gene: TRBD1
v_gene: TRBV5-4
j_gene: TRBJ1-1
abundance: NA
CDR3nt: TGTGCCAGCAGCACGGGACAGCCGAACACTGAAGCTTTCTTT
CDR3aa: CASSTGQPNTEAFF

d_gene: TRBD1
v_gene: TRBV18
j_gene: TRBJ2-7
abundance: NA
CDR3nt: TGTGCCAGCTCCCTCGGCTCCAGGGGGTTTTACGAGCAGTACTTC
CDR3aa: CASSLGSRGFYEQYF

d_gene: TRBD1
v_gene: TRBV7-9
j_gene: TRBJ1-4
abundance: NA
CDR3nt: TGTGCCAGCACGCGGACAGGCAGGTTGAAACTGTTTTTT
CDR3aa: CASTRTGRLKLFF

d_gene: TRBD2
v_gene: TRBV6-5
j_gene: TRBJ2-3
abundance: NA
CDR3nt: TGTGCCAGCAGTAGCGGGAGGGCGACAGATACGCAGTATTTT
CDR3aa: CASSSGRATDTQYF

d_gene: TRBD1
v_gene: TRBV30
j_gene: TRBJ1-2
abundance: NA
CDR3nt: TGTGCCTGGAGTGTCGGCAGGGGGTTCCATGGCTACACCTTC
CDR3aa: CAWSVGRGFHGYTF

d_gene: TRBD1
v_gene: TRBV7-3
j_gene: TRBJ1-1
abundance: NA
CDR3nt: TGTGCCAGCAGCCGTGACAGGGGAACTGAAGCTTTCTTT
CDR3aa: CASSRDRGTEAFF

d_gene: NA
v_gene: TRBV11-3
j_gene: TRBJ1-1
abundance: NA
CDR3nt: TGTGCCAGCAGCGTAACATGGAACACTGAAGCTTTCTTT
CDR3aa: CASSVTWNTEAFF

d_gene: TRBD1
v_gene: TRBV15
j_gene: TRBJ2-1
abundance: NA
CDR3nt: TGTGCCACCAGCGAAAGCTTCCGGGACAGGGGGCGTGATGAGCAGTTCTTC
CDR3aa: CATSESFRDRGRDEQFF

d_gene: NA
v_gene: TRBV6-5
j_gene: TRBJ1-2
abundance: NA
CDR3nt: TGTGCCAGCAGCGAGGTCCCTCGCGGGGGCTACACCTTC
CDR3aa: CASSEVPRGGYTF

d_gene: NA
v_gene: TRBV5-1
j_gene: TRBJ1-1
abundance: NA
CDR3nt: TGCGCCAGCAGCTCTGCCACAGGGAGGAACACTGAAGCTTTCTTT
CDR3aa: CASSSATGRNTEAFF

d_gene: NA
v_gene: TRBV6-2/TRBV6-3
j_gene: TRBJ1-2
abundance: NA
CDR3nt: TGTGCCAGCAGCCTCGGGGGGTATGGCTACACCTTC
CDR3aa: CASSLGGYGYTF

d_gene: NA
v_gene: TRBV5-4
j_gene: TRBJ2-2
abundance: NA
CDR3nt: TGTGCCAGCAGCACACAGGAAGCCGGGGAGCTGTTTTTT
CDR3aa: CASSTQEAGELFF

d_gene: NA
v_gene: TRBV27
j_gene: TRBJ1-5
abundance: NA
CDR3nt: TGTGCCAGCAGTTCGGGGAACAATCAGCCCCAGCATTTT
CDR3aa: CASSSGNNQPQHF

d_gene: TRBD2
v_gene: TRBV11-2
j_gene: TRBJ2-7
abundance: NA
CDR3nt: TGTGCCAGCAGCTTCATACTAGCGGGGGAGCAGTACTTC
CDR3aa: CASSFILAGEQYF

d_gene: TRBD1
v_gene: TRBV2
j_gene: TRBJ2-2
abundance: NA
CDR3nt: TGTGCCAGTAGGACAGGGAACACCGGGGAGCTGTTTTTT
CDR3aa: CASRTGNTGELFF

d_gene: NA
v_gene: TRBV6-2/TRBV6-3
j_gene: TRBJ1-1
abundance: NA
CDR3nt: TGTGCCAGCAGTTACCGGGGGGGTCGGATTAACGCTGAAGCTTTCTTT
CDR3aa: CASSYRGGRINAEAFF

d_gene: NA
v_gene: TRBV27
j_gene: TRBJ2-3
abundance: once
CDR3nt: TGTGCCAGCAGTTTTATCCGGGCGGGCCGGGATACGCAGTATTTT
CDR3aa: CASSFIRAGRDTQYF

d_gene: TRBD1
v_gene: TRBV5-4
j_gene: TRBJ2-3
abundance: once
CDR3nt: TGTGCCAGCAGCATTAGGGGACAGGGGGGCACAAATACGCAGTATTTT
CDR3aa: CASSIRGQGGTNTQYF

d_gene: NA
v_gene: TRBV28
j_gene: TRBJ1-3
abundance: NA
CDR3nt: TGTGCCAGCACTGGTTCGGTCGTCTCTGGAAACACCATATATTTT
CDR3aa: CASTGSVVSGNTIYF

d_gene: NA
v_gene: TRBV11-2
j_gene: TRBJ1-1
abundance: NA
CDR3nt: TGTGCCAGCACCCTTCAGTCAGGGATTAACACTGAAGCTTTCTTT
CDR3aa: CASTLQSGINTEAFF

d_gene: NA
v_gene: TRBV10-1
j_gene: TRBJ2-2
abundance: NA
CDR3nt: TGCGCCAGCAGTGGTGGGCTACCAAACACCGGGGAGCTGTTTTTT
CDR3aa: CASSGGLPNTGELFF

d_gene: TRBD1
v_gene: TRBV28
j_gene: TRBJ1-5
abundance: NA
CDR3nt: TGTGCCAGCAGTTTGACAGGGGGCCTGAGCAATCAGCCCCAGCATTTT
CDR3aa: CASSLTGGLSNQPQHF

d_gene: NA
v_gene: TRBV5-1
j_gene: TRBJ1-1
abundance: NA
CDR3nt: TGCGCCAGCAGCAGAGGACAGACCATCAGGAACACTGAAGCTTTCTTT
CDR3aa: CASSRGQTIRNTEAFF

d_gene: TRBD1
v_gene: TRBV7-6
j_gene: TRBJ2-7
abundance: NA
CDR3nt: TGTGCCAGCAGCTTAGCTGCGGGACAGGGGTACGAGCAGTACTTC
CDR3aa: CASSLAAGQGYEQYF

d_gene: TRBD1
v_gene: TRBV19
j_gene: TRBJ1-2
abundance: NA
CDR3nt: TGTGCCAGTAGTGGTATCTACAGGGGCAACTATGGCTACACCTTC
CDR3aa: CASSGIYRGNYGYTF

d_gene: TRBD1
v_gene: TRBV7-9
j_gene: TRBJ2-7
abundance: NA
CDR3nt: TGTGCCAGCAGCTCAGGGGGTGGGACCGGTACTGGCGAGCAGTACTTC
CDR3aa: CASSSGGGTGTGEQYF

d_gene: NA
v_gene: TRBV15
j_gene: TRBJ1-5
abundance: NA
CDR3nt: TGTGCCACCAGCAGAGAACAGAATCAGCCCCAGCATTTT
CDR3aa: CATSREQNQPQHF